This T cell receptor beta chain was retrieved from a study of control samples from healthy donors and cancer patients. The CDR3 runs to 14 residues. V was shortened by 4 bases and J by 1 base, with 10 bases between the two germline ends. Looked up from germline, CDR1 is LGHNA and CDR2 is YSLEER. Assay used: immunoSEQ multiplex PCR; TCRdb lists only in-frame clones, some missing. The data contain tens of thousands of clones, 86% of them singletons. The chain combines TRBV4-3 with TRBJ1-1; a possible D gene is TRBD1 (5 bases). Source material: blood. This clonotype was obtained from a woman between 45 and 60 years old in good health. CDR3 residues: CASSPTGRNTEAFF. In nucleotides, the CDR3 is TGCGCCAGCAGCCCCACAGGAAGGAACACTGAAGCTTTCTTT.